The entry that follows covers one T cell receptor beta chain sequence. These data come from a study of T cell responses to AZD1222 COVID-19 vaccine. The V end was cut by 2 bases, the J end by 8 bases, with 16 bases between. This CDR3 contains 15 residues. Germline V gene sequence: CDR1 MNHNS, CDR2 SASEGT. Using immunoSEQ multiplex PCR, the repertoire was profiled, and TCRdb retains in-frame clones only, with some absent. The sample lists 190,000 or so clones, 80% to 95% occurring once. The source was peripheral blood, collected 28 days after the second AZD1222 dose. The sequence was collected from an adult who received the AZD1222 COVID-19 vaccine. The genes are TRBV6-1 and TRBJ2-1, with D perhaps matching TRBD2 (6 bases). The CDR3 DNA sequence: TGTGCCAGCAGTGAACGGGAGACGAAGGTACATGAGCAGTTCTTC. It codes for CASSERETKVHEQFF.